The T cell receptor (beta chain) under discussion was sequenced for a study of blood T cell repertoires in COVID-19. The overall study: PBMCs, B-cell-depleted T cells, or T cells were the source of the cDNA or gDNA that made up the material.

Original analysis: Counts of nucleated cells, estimated from reference gene primer amplification, were obtained. The table came from immunoSEQ multiplex PCR; TCRdb's copy has only in-frame clones and leaves some out. The DNA gave D and trimming, while V, J and clone size come from that table. This sample has about 290,000 clones, with 70% to 90% found just once. The CDR3 spans 12 residues. After removal of 3 bases from V and 9 bases from J, the junction contained 2 bases not matched to a gene. The sequence was obtained from a woman aged 45-60 years with active or convalescent COVID-19. The sequencing sample was made of peripheral blood. This rearrangement joins TRBV12-3 or TRBV12-4 to TRBJ2-1; TRBD2 agrees at 7 bases. The CDR3 DNA follows: TGTGCCAGCAGTTTTCAGCGGGGTGAGCAGTTCTTC. This codes for CASSFQRGEQFF.